The present entry profiles one T cell receptor beta chain with its context. Trimming left V 7 bases short and J 3 bases short, with 12 bases between. The CDR3 consists of 14 residues. Looked up from germline, CDR1 is MDHEN and CDR2 is SYDVKM. Measured with immunoSEQ multiplex PCR; TCRdb has only the in-frame clones, and not every one. The sample lists about 100,000 clones; less than 95% were seen once. The sample belongs to a study of OX40 agonist ivuxolimab in advanced cancers. Source: CD4+ or CD8+ T cells sorted from blood, taken in a trial of the OX40 agonist ivuxolimab. The source of this sequence is an adult with an advanced solid tumor such as melanoma, head and neck, liver or kidney cancer. The J gene is TRBJ2-2, the V gene TRBV28; D is undetermined. CDR3 residues: CASKRYGDTGELFF. Here the CDR3 DNA reads TGTGCCAGCAAAAGATATGGGGACACCGGGGAGCTGTTTTTT.